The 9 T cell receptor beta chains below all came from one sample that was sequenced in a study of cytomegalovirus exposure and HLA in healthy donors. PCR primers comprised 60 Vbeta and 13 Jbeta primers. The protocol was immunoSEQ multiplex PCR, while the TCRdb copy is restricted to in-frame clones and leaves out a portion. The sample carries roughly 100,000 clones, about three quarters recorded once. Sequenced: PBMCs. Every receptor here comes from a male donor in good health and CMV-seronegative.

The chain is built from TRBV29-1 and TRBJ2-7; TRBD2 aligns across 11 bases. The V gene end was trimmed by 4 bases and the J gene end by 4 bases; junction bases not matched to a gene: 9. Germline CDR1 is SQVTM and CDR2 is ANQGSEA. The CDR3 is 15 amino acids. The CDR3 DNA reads TGCAGCGTTGGGGGTAGCGGGAGGGCCCTTTACGAGCAGTACTTC. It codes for CSVGGSGRALYEQYF.

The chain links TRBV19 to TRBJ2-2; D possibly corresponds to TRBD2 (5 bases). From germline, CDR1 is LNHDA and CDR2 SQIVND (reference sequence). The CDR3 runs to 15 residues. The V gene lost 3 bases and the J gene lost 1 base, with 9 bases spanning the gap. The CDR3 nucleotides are TGTGCCAGTAGTATTGCGAGCGGGAACACCGGGGAGCTGTTTTTT. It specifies CASSIASGNTGELFF.

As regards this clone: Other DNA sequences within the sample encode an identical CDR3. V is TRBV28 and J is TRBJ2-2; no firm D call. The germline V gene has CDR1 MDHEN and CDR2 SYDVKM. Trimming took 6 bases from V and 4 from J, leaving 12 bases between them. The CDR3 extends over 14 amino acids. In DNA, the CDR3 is TGTGCCAGCAGACCGGGTCTCGTCACCGGGGAGCTGTTTTTT. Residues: CASRPGLVTGELFF. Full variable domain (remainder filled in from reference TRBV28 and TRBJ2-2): DVKVTQSSRYLVKRTGEKVFLECVQDMDHENMFWYRQDPGLGLRLIYFSYDVKMKEKGDIPEGYSVSREKKERFSLILESASTNQTSMYLCASRPGLVTGELFFGEGSRLTVL.

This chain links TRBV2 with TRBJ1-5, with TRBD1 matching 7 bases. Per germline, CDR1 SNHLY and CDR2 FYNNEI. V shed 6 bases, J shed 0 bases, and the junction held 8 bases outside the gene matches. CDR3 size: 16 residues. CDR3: CASRATGTYSNQPQHF. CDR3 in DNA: TGTGCCAGCAGGGCGACAGGGACATATAGCAATCAGCCCCAGCATTTT. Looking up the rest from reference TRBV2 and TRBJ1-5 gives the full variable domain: EPEVTQTPSHQVTQMGQEVILRCVPISNHLYFYWYRQILGQKVEFLVSFYNNEISEKSEIFDDQFSVERPDGSNFTLKIRSTKLEDSAMYFCASRATGTYSNQPQHFGDGTRLSIL.

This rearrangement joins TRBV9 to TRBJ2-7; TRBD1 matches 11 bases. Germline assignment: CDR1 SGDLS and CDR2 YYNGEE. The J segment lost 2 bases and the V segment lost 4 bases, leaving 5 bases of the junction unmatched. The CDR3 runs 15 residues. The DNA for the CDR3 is TGTGCCAGCAGCTCCTCGGGACAGGGGGCCTACGAGCAGTACTTC. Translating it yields CASSSSGQGAYEQYF.

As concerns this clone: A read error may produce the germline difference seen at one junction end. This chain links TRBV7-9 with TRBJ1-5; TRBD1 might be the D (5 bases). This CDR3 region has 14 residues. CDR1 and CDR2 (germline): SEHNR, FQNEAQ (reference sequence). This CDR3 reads CSSSRGGSNQPQHF. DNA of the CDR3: TGTTCCAGCAGTCGGGGGGGGAGCAATCAGCCCCAGCATTTT.

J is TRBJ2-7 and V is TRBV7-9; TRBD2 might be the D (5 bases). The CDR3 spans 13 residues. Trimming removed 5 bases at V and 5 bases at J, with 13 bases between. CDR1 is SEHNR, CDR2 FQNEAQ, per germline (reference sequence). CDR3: CASSLPGVHEQYF. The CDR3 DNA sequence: TGTGCCAGCAGCCTCCCCGGGGTTCACGAGCAGTACTTC.

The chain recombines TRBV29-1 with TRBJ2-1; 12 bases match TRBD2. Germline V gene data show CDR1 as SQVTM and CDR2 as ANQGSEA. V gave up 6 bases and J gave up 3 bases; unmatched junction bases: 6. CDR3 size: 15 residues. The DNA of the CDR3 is TGCAGCGTCACGACTAGCGGGAGAAACTACAATGAGCAGTTCTTC. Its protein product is CSVTTSGRNYNEQFF.

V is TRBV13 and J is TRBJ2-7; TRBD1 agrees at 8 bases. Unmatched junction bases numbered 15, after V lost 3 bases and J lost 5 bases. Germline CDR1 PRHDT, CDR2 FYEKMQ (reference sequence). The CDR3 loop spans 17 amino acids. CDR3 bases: TGTGCCAGCAGCTTTAGTATGGCAGGGGGCGGTCGGAACGAGCAGTACTTC. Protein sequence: CASSFSMAGGGRNEQYF.